This T cell receptor beta chain emerged from a study of blood T cell repertoires in COVID-19. The protocol was immunoSEQ multiplex PCR, while the TCRdb copy is restricted to in-frame clones and leaves out a portion. The data show about 160,000 clones, 70% to 85% seen once. Per germline, CDR1 SGHTA and CDR2 FQGNSA. This CDR3 has 14 amino acids. Losses at the gene ends were 2 bases for V and 6 bases for J; bases not matched to a gene: 6. The chain uses TRBV7-2 and TRBJ2-7; TRBD2 matches at 8 bases. Sequenced sample: peripheral blood. The source of this sequence is a woman at least 80 years old with acute or convalescent COVID-19. CDR3 amino acids: CASSLTGGAREQYF. CDR3 DNA: TGTGCCAGCAGCTTAACGGGAGGGGCGCGCGAGCAGTACTTC.